These 4 T cell receptor beta chains were sequenced from one sample in a study of patients and donors after allogeneic stem cell transplantation. A single record per CDR3 protein comes from TCRdb applying MiXCR to the RT-PCR reads. The sample lists about 89,000 distinct CDR3 sequences, under 50% occurring once. The source material was blood, either unsorted or a sorted T cell fraction (not recorded which). These receptors were collected from a human donor who was either an allogeneic HSCT recipient or a stem cell or donor lymphocyte infusion donor (not recorded which). It is not recorded whose cells these are; they may come from a transplant donor.

This chain links TRBV6-5 with TRBJ1-2, with no clear D. V was pared by 2 bases and J by 3 bases, with 16 bases between. The germline V gene encodes CDR1 MNHEY and CDR2 SVGAGI. This CDR3 has 16 amino acids. The CDR3 loop reads CASSYLVLQNYYGYTF. CDR3 nucleotides: TGTGCCAGCAGTTACCTCGTTTTACAGAACTACTATGGCTACACCTTC.

The chain combines TRBV7-9 with TRBJ2-1; 13 bases agree with TRBD2. Trimming cost V 5 bases and J 8 bases; bases outside gene matches: 12. The CDR3 loop spans 17 amino acids. Germline V CDR1 and CDR2: SEHNR, FQNEAQ (reference sequence). The CDR3 nucleotides are TGTGCCAGCAGCGGCCGATCTGGACTAGCGGGAGTGGATGAGCAGTTCTTC. Amino acid sequence: CASSGRSGLAGVDEQFF.

This chain links TRBV12-3 or TRBV12-4 with TRBJ1-2; the match to TRBD1 covers 8 bases. CDR3 length: 13 residues. CDR3 protein: CATGTGNNYGYTF. CDR3 coding DNA: TGTGCTACCGGGACAGGCAATAACTATGGCTACACCTTC.

The chain links TRBV20-1 to TRBJ1-2; D unclear. Germline CDR1 reads DFQATT; CDR2 reads SNEGSKA (reference sequence). This CDR3 has 11 amino acids. V lost 6 bases to trimming and J lost 1 base, with 6 bases between them. Written as DNA, the CDR3 is TGCAGTGCCACTGATAACTATGGCTACACCTTC. Translation: CSATDNYGYTF.